The clone carrying this T cell receptor beta chain was seen repeatedly, ten times or more. Unique molecular identifiers were incorporated during preparation of the TCRbeta library. TCRdb fed the PCR reads into MiXCR, producing one record per CDR3 protein. The top ten clones hold roughly 13% of a sample with some 200,000 distinct CDR3 sequences, approximately 14% of them seen once. CDR3 size: 17 residues. In germline, CDR1 is SGHRS, CDR2 YFSETQ. V was clipped by 4 bases and J by 2 bases; unmatched bases: 12. This record belongs to a study of T-cell reconstitution after alpha-beta-depleted transplantation in children.

The sequencing here drew on PBMCs from the stem cell graft donor, taken from the stem cell graft. The sequence derives from a human donor who donated a stem cell graft to a child with acute lymphoblastic leukemia. The chain carries TRBV5-1 and TRBJ1-5; 7 nucleotides line up with TRBD1. The CDR3 DNA reads as TGCGCCAGCAGCCCGAGACCGACAGGGTCGGGCAATCAGCCCCAGCATTTT. Its translation: CASSPRPTGSGNQPQHF. Variable domain in full (rest from reference TRBV5-1 and TRBJ1-5): KAGVTQTPRYLIKTRGQQVTLSCSPISGHRSVSWYQQTPGQGLQFLFEYFSETQRNKGNFPGRFSGRQFSNSRSEMNVSTLELGDSALYLCASSPRPTGSGNQPQHFGDGTRLSIL.